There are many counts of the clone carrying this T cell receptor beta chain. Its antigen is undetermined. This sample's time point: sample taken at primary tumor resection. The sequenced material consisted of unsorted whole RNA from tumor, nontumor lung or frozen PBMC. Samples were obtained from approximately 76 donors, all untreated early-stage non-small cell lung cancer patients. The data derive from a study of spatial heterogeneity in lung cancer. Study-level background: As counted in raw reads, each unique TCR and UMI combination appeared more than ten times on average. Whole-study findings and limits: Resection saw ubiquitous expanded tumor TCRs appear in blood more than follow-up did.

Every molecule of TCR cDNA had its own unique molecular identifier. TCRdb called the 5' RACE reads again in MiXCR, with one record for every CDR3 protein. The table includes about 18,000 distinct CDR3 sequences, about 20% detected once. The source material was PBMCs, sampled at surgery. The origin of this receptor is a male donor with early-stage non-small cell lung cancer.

In DNA form, the CDR3 reads TGTGCCAGCAGCTTAAATCCCACTATGAACACTGAAGCTTTCTTT. Encoded protein: CASSLNPTMNTEAFF. V and J are TRBV7-3 and TRBJ1-1; D unresolved. From germline, CDR1 is SGHTA and CDR2 FQGTGA. Trimming took off 1 base at V and 0 bases at J, with 9 bases between the two ends. The CDR3 contains 15 residues.